Each of the 27 T cell receptor beta chains below was sequenced from the same sample in a study of T cells in Graves' hyperthyroidism and ophthalmopathy. There were TCR beta CDR3 regions amplified from RNA transcripts. TCR CDR3 regions were first amplified by RT-PCR with HTBI primers. TCRdb used MiXCR to reprocess the multiplex PCR reads, holding one entry per CDR3 protein. This table holds more than 300,000 distinct CDR3 sequences, roughly 18% found once. The sequenced material came from blood. These receptors all come from a man in his late teens or twenties with Graves' ophthalmopathy.

This clonotype has a count of ten or more. The chain recombines TRBV20-1 with TRBJ1-5; D is perhaps TRBD1 (5 bases). This CDR3 is built from 13 residues. Germline-derived CDR1 and CDR2 are DFQATT and SNEGSKA (reference sequence). Trimming pared 6 bases from V and 3 bases from J, leaving 12 bases between. The CDR3 sequence is CSAGRGYNQPQHF. DNA for the CDR3: TGCAGTGCCGGCCGGGGGTACAATCAGCCCCAGCATTTT.

This clonotype was detected many times. The chain uses TRBV3-1 and TRBJ1-1; 7 bases are a match to TRBD1. Trimming took 4 bases from V and 1 from J; bases not matched to a gene: 6. CDR3 length: 15 amino acids. Germline V CDR1 and CDR2: LGHDT, YNNKEL (reference sequence). CDR3 sequence: CASSLRRDRNTEAFF. CDR3 DNA sequence: TGTGCCAGCAGCCTTCGTCGGGACAGGAACACTGAAGCTTTCTTT.

This clonotype was recorded many times. V and J are TRBV18 and TRBJ2-3; no clear D gene. Germline V gene data show CDR1 as KGHSH and CDR2 as LQKENI. V was pared by 2 bases and J by 4 bases, with 4 bases between. The length of the CDR3 is 12 residues. For the CDR3, the DNA is TGTGCCAGCTCACCAGCTTCAGATACGCAGTATTTT. As protein: CASSPASDTQYF.

The CDR3 sequence is CASSPLTGEGNEQFF. The CDR3 nucleotides read TGTGCCAGCTCACCACTGACAGGGGAGGGCAATGAGCAGTTCTTC. The rearrangement uses TRBV18 and TRBJ2-1; TRBD1 is a possible D gene (8 bases). The CDR3 has 15 residues. The germline V gene has CDR1 KGHSH and CDR2 LQKENI. The V end was cut by 1 base, the J end by 6 bases, with 13 bases between.

The gene calls are TRBV28 and TRBJ1-2; D is unresolved. CDR1 and CDR2 from the germline V gene are MDHEN and SYDVKM. V lost 3 bases and J 2 bases, leaving 7 bases between the germline ends. This CDR3 has 13 residues. The CDR3 DNA is TGTGCCAGCAGTTTTGCACCAAACTATGGCTACACCTTC. The encoded protein is CASSFAPNYGYTF.

This clonotype came up many times. The chain combines TRBV7-8 with TRBJ2-5, with TRBD2 matching 8 bases. The germline V gene has CDR1 SGHVS and CDR2 FQNEAQ. The length of the CDR3 is 14 residues. The trim removed 5 bases at V and 5 bases at J, leaving 7 bases unmatched. The CDR3 protein is CASSIGGAGETQYF. CDR3 coding DNA: TGTGCCAGCAGCATCGGGGGGGCCGGGGAGACCCAGTACTTC. Using reference TRBV7-8 and TRBJ2-5 for the parts outside the CDR3, the full variable domain is GAGVSQSPRYKVAKRGQDVALRCDPISGHVSLFWYQQALGQGPEFLTYFQNEAQLDKSGLPSDRFFAERPEGSVSTLKIQRTQQEDSAVYLCASSIGGAGETQYFGPGTRLLVL.

This clonotype was observed at least ten times. V usage is TRBV2 and J usage is TRBJ2-2, with D possibly TRBD2 on 6 matching bases. Per the germline V gene, CDR1 is SNHLY and CDR2 is FYNNEI. The CDR3 sequence is 16 residues long. The V and J ends lost 8 bases and 2 bases respectively, with 18 bases between them. This chain's CDR3 is CASLGPLGGNTGELFF. The CDR3 DNA sequence: TGTGCCAGCTTGGGGCCCCTCGGGGGTAACACCGGGGAGCTGTTTTTT.

This clonotype was counted ten times or more. This chain links TRBV11-3 with TRBJ2-6, with TRBD2 matching 8 bases. This CDR3 has 19 amino acids. Trimming cost V 8 bases and J 4 bases; bases outside gene matches: 19. CDR1 and CDR2 (germline): SGHNT, YENEEA. The CDR3 loop reads CASPSSGRGDLSGANVLTF. CDR3 nucleotide sequence: TGTGCCAGCCCCTCGAGTGGGCGGGGGGACCTCTCGGGGGCCAACGTCCTGACTTTC.

This clonotype was counted at least ten times. This chain uses TRBV6-6 with TRBJ1-2, with a possible D match to TRBD1 (6 bases). V lost 2 bases, J lost 7 bases, and 23 bases lay in between. The CDR3 has 17 amino acids. Germline-derived CDR1 and CDR2 are MNHNY and SVGAGI (reference sequence). CDR3: CASSYDLWAGEISGYTF. Here the CDR3 DNA reads TGTGCCAGCAGTTACGATTTGTGGGCAGGGGAAATCTCTGGCTACACCTTC.

A note on this clonotype: One end of the junction fails to match germline, which may point to a read error. The chain combines TRBV12-3 or TRBV12-4 with TRBJ2-7, with TRBD1 as a possible D gene (6 bases). The CDR3 runs to 17 residues. The CDR3 nucleotides are TGTGCCAGCAGTCCGACGCCACTAGGGGGTTTGAGTTACGAGCAGTGCTTC. Translating it yields CASSPTPLGGLSYEQCF.

The table lists this clonotype with many counts. The chain's CDR3 is CASSLTSGGPDTQYF. Here the CDR3 DNA reads TGCGCCAGCAGCCTAACCTCGGGGGGGCCAGATACGCAGTATTTT. The chain uses TRBV5-1 and TRBJ2-3; TRBD2 matches at 8 bases. The CDR3 totals 15 residues. With 4 bases clipped from V and 4 bases from J, the junction kept 8 bases outside the gene matches. Germline values: CDR1 SGHRS, CDR2 YFSETQ.

This clonotype was detected many times. V is TRBV5-1 and J is TRBJ2-2; TRBD2 aligns across 11 bases. The CDR3 runs 17 residues. CDR1 is SGHRS, CDR2 YFSETQ, per germline. Unmatched junction bases numbered 8, after V lost 2 bases and J lost 5 bases. CDR3: CASSLPGTSGLTGELFF. The CDR3 DNA sequence: TGCGCCAGCAGCTTACCCGGGACTAGCGGACTTACCGGGGAGCTGTTTTTT.

This clonotype occurred many times. The chain couples TRBV24-1 to TRBJ2-3; TRBD1 matches 7 bases. Looked up from germline, CDR1 is KGHDR and CDR2 is SFDVKD. The V segment lost 5 bases and the J segment 3 bases; nucleotides outside the gene matches: 13. CDR3 size: 17 residues. The DNA for the CDR3 is TGTGCCACCAGTGCTCCCTCCCAGGACAGGATGACAGATACGCAGTATTTT. It translates to CATSAPSQDRMTDTQYF.

This clonotype turned up a few times. This chain uses TRBV27 with TRBJ2-1; 11 bases match TRBD2. V was clipped by 5 bases and J by 8 bases; unmatched bases: 8. CDR3 length: 15 amino acids. Germline V gene data show CDR1 as MNHEY and CDR2 as SMNVEV (reference sequence). CDR3 in amino acids: CASSLTSGGRDEQFF. Here the CDR3 DNA reads TGTGCCAGCAGTCTCACTAGCGGGGGTCGGGATGAGCAGTTCTTC.

About this clonotype itself: A much larger clone differs by one base, so this may be a read error. V and J are TRBV2 and TRBJ2-5; perhaps TRBD1 as D (5 bases). The CDR3 is made up of 12 amino acids. Germline V gene lookup returns CDR1 SNHLY and CDR2 FYNNEI. CDR3 region: CASSVREETQCF. DNA for the CDR3: TGTGCCAGCAGTGTCAGGGAAGAGACCCAGTGCTTC.

This clonotype has more than one count but fewer than ten. This chain's CDR3 is CATSDLGVDTGELFF. DNA of the CDR3: TGTGCCACCAGTGATTTGGGGGTGGACACCGGGGAGCTGTTTTTT. V and J are TRBV24-1 and TRBJ2-2; unclear D gene. Germline V lookup: CDR1 KGHDR, CDR2 SFDVKD. Trimming pared 0 bases from V and 3 bases from J, leaving 7 bases between. CDR3 length: 15 amino acids.

This clonotype was detected many times. This chain joins TRBV5-1 and TRBJ2-3; 7 nucleotides align to TRBD1. The germline CDR1 and CDR2 sequences are SGHRS and YFSETQ. Losses at the gene ends were 4 bases for V and 1 base for J; bases not matched to a gene: 3. The CDR3 is 14 residues long. DNA of the CDR3: TGCGCCAGCAGCCCGGGACAGCGCACAGATACGCAGTATTTT. Its translation: CASSPGQRTDTQYF.

This clonotype showed up many times. The J gene is TRBJ1-1, the V gene TRBV11-3, with D unresolved. Germline V lookup: CDR1 SGHNT, CDR2 YENEEA. The ends were cut back, 3 bases at V and 1 base at J, with 6 bases in the middle. The CDR3 runs 13 residues. The CDR3 protein is CASSLMGNTEAFF. CDR3 in DNA: TGTGCCAGCAGCTTGATGGGGAACACTGAAGCTTTCTTT.

This clonotype has ten or more counts. CDR3 bases: TGCGCCAGCAGCCCCAATTCGGGGCGTGGTGAAAAACTGTTTTTT. Protein sequence: CASSPNSGRGEKLFF. V is TRBV5-1 and J is TRBJ1-4, with D maybe TRBD1 (5 bases). This CDR3 comprises 15 residues. Trimming shortened V by 4 bases and J by 7 bases, and 17 bases separated the two germline ends. Germline V gene sequence: CDR1 SGHRS, CDR2 YFSETQ.

The chain carries TRBV19 and TRBJ2-5, with 14 bases lining up with TRBD2. This CDR3 region has 16 residues. Germline-derived CDR1 and CDR2 are LNHDA and SQIVND (reference sequence). V lost 3 bases and J lost 2; bases outside the gene matches: 2. The CDR3 loop is CASSMGLAGVQETQYF. DNA of the CDR3: TGTGCCAGTAGTATGGGACTAGCGGGGGTTCAAGAGACCCAGTACTTC. The full variable domain, in which reference TRBV19 and TRBJ2-5 provide the parts outside the CDR3, is DGGITQSPKYLFRKEGQNVTLSCEQNLNHDAMYWYRQDPGQGLRLIYYSQIVNDFQKGDIAEGYSVSREKKESFPLTVTSAQKNPTAFYLCASSMGLAGVQETQYFGPGTRLLVL.

Comments on this clonotype: One end of the junction fails to match germline, which may point to a read error. This chain connects TRBV7-9 to TRBJ2-7, with D unresolved. The CDR3 sequence is 11 residues long. Germline CDR1 SEHNR, CDR2 FQNEAQ (reference sequence). The chain's CDR3 is CASSPGYEQCF. CDR3 coding DNA: TGTGCCAGCAGCCCCGGCTACGAGCAGTGCTTC. The full variable domain, in which reference TRBV7-9 and TRBJ2-7 provide the parts outside the CDR3, is DTGVSQNPRHKITKRGQNVTFRCDPISEHNRLYWYRQTLGQGPEFLTYFQNEAQLEKSRLLSDRFSAERPKGSFSTLEIQRTEQGDSAMYLCASSPGYEQCFGPGTRLTVT.

This rearrangement joins TRBV4-2 to TRBJ2-3; 10 bases fit TRBD2. The V and J ends lost 6 bases and 4 bases, in that order; junction bases with no gene match: 10. Germline V lookup: CDR1 LGHNA, CDR2 YNFKEQ. This CDR3 is 16 amino acids long. CDR3: CASSLHSGGRADTQYF. The CDR3, as DNA: TGTGCCAGCAGTCTCCATAGCGGGGGGAGGGCAGATACGCAGTATTTT.

This clonotype occurred many times. J is TRBJ2-1 and V is TRBV9; D is perhaps TRBD1 or TRBD2 (5 bases each). The V gene's germline CDR1 is SGDLS and CDR2 YYNGEE. The CDR3 loop spans 15 amino acids. V gave up 4 bases and J gave up 7 bases, with 18 bases separating them. The CDR3 sequence is CASSPGTLARNEQFF. The CDR3 DNA is TGTGCCAGCAGCCCAGGGACCCTGGCAAGAAATGAGCAGTTCTTC.

Notes on this clonotype: A read error may be the cause here, since a much bigger clone is one base away. The genes are TRBV7-3 and TRBJ2-1; 13 bases are a match to TRBD2. The CDR3 consists of 16 residues. Germline CDR1 is SGHTA and CDR2 is FQGTGA. The CDR3, as DNA: TGTTCCAGCAGCCTCACTAGCGGGGGGGTCCACAATGAGCAGTTCTTC. Its translation is CSSSLTSGGVHNEQFF. The full variable domain, rest sourced from reference TRBV7-3 and TRBJ2-1, is GAGVSQTPSNKVTEKGKYVELRCDPISGHTALYWYRQSLGQGPEFLIYFQGTGAADDSGLPNDRFFAVRPEGSVSTLKIQRTERGDSAVYLCSSSLTSGGVHNEQFFGPGTRLTVL.

Only a few counts were recorded for this clonotype. The V call is TRBV6-1, the J call TRBJ1-1; D uncertain. V gave up 3 bases and J gave up 9 bases, with 8 bases separating them. Germline V gives CDR1 MNHNS, CDR2 SASEGT. The CDR3 is 11 amino acids. The DNA of the CDR3 is TGTGCCAGCAGTGAGATGGAGCAAGCTTTCTTT. Amino acids: CASSEMEQAFF.

This clonotype has more than one count but fewer than ten. A much larger clonotype is one base distant, so this may be a read error. The rearrangement joins TRBV4-2 to TRBJ1-1; D not certain. Trimming shortened V by 1 base and J by 1 base, and 4 bases separated the two germline ends. The germline V gene has CDR1 LGHNA and CDR2 YNFKEQ. The CDR3 sequence is 13 residues long. The CDR3 protein is CASSQVGNTEAFF. In DNA, the CDR3 is TGTGCCAGCAGCCAAGTAGGGAACACTGAAGCTTTCTTT.

This clonotype was seen only a few times. CDR3 bases: TGCAGTGCCCCAGGAGGGGCAGCCGGCTCTGGAAACACCATATATTTT. It translates to CSAPGGAAGSGNTIYF. The J gene is TRBJ1-3, the V gene TRBV20-1, with D perhaps TRBD1 (5 bases). CDR1 and CDR2 (germline): DFQATT, SNEGSKA (reference sequence). Trimming took off 6 bases at V and 0 bases at J, with 18 bases between the two ends. The CDR3 has 16 residues.